What follows are 32 T cell receptor beta chains derived from one specimen sequenced in a study of T cells in Graves' hyperthyroidism and ophthalmopathy. RNA transcripts gave rise to amplified TCR beta CDR3 regions. First-round RT-PCR with HTBI primers amplified the TCR CDR3 region. TCRdb independently ran MiXCR on the multiplex PCR reads; one entry per CDR3 protein. The repertoire includes 560,000 or so distinct CDR3 sequences, around 45% of them detected once, and roughly 8.2% sits in the top ten. Sequencing was performed on peripheral blood or thyroid tissue (not recorded which). These receptor sequences come from a woman between 18 and 30 years old with Graves' hyperthyroidism.

This clonotype was seen once. The chain recombines TRBV7-9 with TRBJ2-7; 9 bases align to TRBD1. Germline values: CDR1 SEHNR, CDR2 FQNEAQ (reference sequence). The CDR3 covers 15 residues. V dropped 4 bases and J dropped 4; count of bases not matched to a gene: 8. CDR3: CASSSRTGDPYEQYF. CDR3 sequence (DNA): TGTGCCAGCAGCTCAAGGACAGGGGATCCTTACGAGCAGTACTTC.

This clonotype showed up just a few times. The chain joins TRBV2 to TRBJ2-2; no reliable D call. Germline V gene lookup returns CDR1 SNHLY and CDR2 FYNNEI. The CDR3 runs 11 residues. V was shortened by 6 bases and J by 8 bases, with 7 bases between the two germline ends. The CDR3 DNA reads TGTGCCAGCAGACGAACAGGGGAGCTGTTTTTT. Translated, it gives CASRRTGELFF.

The chain has TRBV25-1 and TRBJ2-7; tentative D call: TRBD1 (5 bases). The CDR3 is 15 amino acids. The V end was cut by 2 bases, the J end by 7 bases, with 18 bases between. Looked up from germline, CDR1 is MGHDK and CDR2 is SYGVNS. DNA for the CDR3: TGTGCCAGCAGTGAAGCGATTCGGGCTAAGGGGGAGCAGTACTTC. Protein product: CASSEAIRAKGEQYF.

The sample holds a few counts of this clonotype. The CDR3 sequence: CASSLAATDTQYF. CDR3 DNA: TGTGCCAGCAGCTTAGCGGCCACAGATACGCAGTATTTT. This chain connects TRBV7-8 to TRBJ2-3; no reliable D call. The germline V gene encodes CDR1 SGHVS and CDR2 FQNEAQ. V was pared by 0 bases and J by 2 bases, with 3 bases between. The CDR3 extends over 13 amino acids. Based on the CDR3 plus reference TRBV7-8 and TRBJ2-3, the full variable domain is GAGVSQSPRYKVAKRGQDVALRCDPISGHVSLFWYQQALGQGPEFLTYFQNEAQLDKSGLPSDRFFAERPEGSVSTLKIQRTQQEDSAVYLCASSLAATDTQYFGPGTRLTVL.

A note on this clonotype: This clone may be a read error of a much larger clone one base away. V is TRBV9 and J is TRBJ1-2; D ambiguous. Germline V gives CDR1 SGDLS, CDR2 YYNGEE. The CDR3 is 15 amino acids. The CDR3: CASGVMGDTNYGYTF. DNA for the CDR3: TGTGCCAGCGGCGTAATGGGCGATACTAACTATGGCTACACCTTC. The full variable domain, with the rest looked up from reference TRBV9 and TRBJ1-2, is DSGVTQTPKHLITATGQRVTLRCSPRSGDLSVYWYQQSLDQGLQFLIQYYNGEERAKGNILERFSAQQFPDLHSELNLSSLELGDSALYFCASGVMGDTNYGYTFGSGTRLTVV.

The chain combines TRBV6-6 with TRBJ1-2; D possibly corresponds to TRBD1 (5 bases). The CDR3 length is 13 residues. The germline CDR1 and CDR2 sequences are MNHNY and SVGAGI (reference sequence). Trimming left V 7 bases short and J 6 bases short, with 15 bases between. CDR3: CASTLLARDGYTF. In DNA form, the CDR3 reads TGTGCCAGCACCCTGCTTGCCAGGGATGGCTACACCTTC.

The chain has TRBV2 and TRBJ2-5; maybe TRBD2 (5 bases). Germline lookup yields CDR1 SNHLY and CDR2 FYNNEI. This CDR3 spans 13 amino acids. V lost 9 bases to trimming and J lost 2 bases, with 13 bases between them. CDR3 amino acids: CASNAEGQETQYF. The DNA for the CDR3 is TGTGCCAGTAATGCAGAGGGACAAGAGACCCAGTACTTC.

This clonotype was recorded a few times. At one end, the junction sequence differs from germline, possibly due to a read error. The chain is built from TRBV29-1 and TRBJ2-7; D perhaps matches TRBD2 (5 bases). Germline V gene lookup returns CDR1 SQVTM and CDR2 ANQGSEA. The CDR3 loop spans 14 amino acids. CDR3 sequence (DNA): TGCAGCGTTTCCCCTATGAGTGACTACTACGGGCAGTACTTC. As protein: CSVSPMSDYYGQYF.

This clonotype has more than one count but fewer than ten. The chain carries TRBV7-2 and TRBJ2-5, with 12 bases identical to TRBD2. Trimming took 5 bases from V and 5 from J; bases not matched to a gene: 9. Germline V gives CDR1 SGHTA, CDR2 FQGNSA. The length of the CDR3 is 16 residues. The CDR3 is CASSPGLAGYIETQYF. The CDR3 coding sequence is TGTGCCAGCAGCCCCGGACTAGCGGGATATATTGAGACCCAGTACTTC.

This clonotype was observed many times. V gene TRBV10-1 combines with J gene TRBJ2-5; D possibly matches TRBD1 or TRBD2 (6 bases each). The germline gives CDR1 WNHNN, CDR2 SYGVQD (reference sequence). V gave up 4 bases and J gave up 5 bases, with 11 bases separating them. The length of the CDR3 is 13 residues. DNA of the CDR3: TGCGCCAGCAGTGCGACTAGGGGGGAGACCCAGTACTTC. It encodes CASSATRGETQYF.

The rearrangement links TRBV7-2 to TRBJ2-2; D possibly corresponds to TRBD1 (6 bases). The CDR3 length is 14 residues. The germline V gene has CDR1 SGHTA and CDR2 FQGNSA. V was clipped by 3 bases and J by 11 bases, with 16 bases between them. Written as DNA, the CDR3 is TGTGCCAGCAGCTTGTCCAGGGGCAGCGGCGAGCTGTTTTTT. It specifies CASSLSRGSGELFF.

Comments on this clonotype: Relative to the germline gene, one junction end is altered; a read error may explain this. J is TRBJ2-2 and V is TRBV7-9; the D gene is possibly TRBD2 (5 bases). Germline loops: CDR1 SEHNR, CDR2 FQNEAQ (reference sequence). The CDR3 length is 13 residues. The CDR3 region has the DNA TGTGCCAGCAGCGCCGAGAACACCGGGGAGCTGCTTTTT. Translation: CASSAENTGELLF.

A few counts support this clonotype. This chain joins TRBV7-2 and TRBJ2-7; 14 bases line up with TRBD2. Germline CDR1 and CDR2: SGHTA and FQGNSA. V was clipped by 5 bases and J by 3 bases; unmatched bases: 6. The CDR3 is 16 amino acids. CDR3 DNA: TGTGCCAGCAGCGCCTATGGGACTAGCGGGAGCTACGAGCAGTACTTC. Its protein product is CASSAYGTSGSYEQYF.

This clonotype has just a few counts. The junction departs from the called germline gene at one end, perhaps through a read error. The chain couples TRBV7-2 to TRBJ1-6; the match to TRBD1 covers 9 bases. Per germline, CDR1 SGHTA and CDR2 FQGNSA. The CDR3 spans 15 residues. The CDR3 here is CASSQTGGYNSPLHF. CDR3 coding DNA: TGCGCCAGCAGCCAGACAGGGGGTTATAATTCACCCCTCCACTTT.

This clonotype was observed a handful of times. The rearrangement links TRBV7-2 to TRBJ2-2, with a possible D match to TRBD2 (5 bases). The CDR3 is 13 amino acids. Germline assignment: CDR1 SGHTA and CDR2 FQGNSA. V was trimmed by 1 base and J by 6 bases, leaving 6 bases between them. CDR3 nucleotide sequence: TGTGCCAGCAGCTTAGTGGGAGCCGGGGAGCTGTTTTTT. This sequence encodes CASSLVGAGELFF.

The count of this clonotype is one. This sequence joins TRBV2 and TRBJ2-5; weak D call: TRBD2 (5 bases). Trimming took off 7 bases at V and 1 base at J, with 13 bases between the two ends. CDR3 length: 14 residues. Germline CDR1 and CDR2: SNHLY and FYNNEI. The CDR3 coding sequence is TGTGCCAGCAAAAAGGAGGTTCCCCAAGAGACCCAGTACTTC. It codes for CASKKEVPQETQYF.

The V and J genes are TRBV29-1 and TRBJ2-7, with TRBD1 identical over 7 bases. From germline, CDR1 is SQVTM and CDR2 ANQGSEA. CDR3 length: 14 amino acids. V trimming: 8 bases; J trimming: 7 bases; junction bases outside the gene matches: 17. The CDR3: CSSDTGARLGEQYF. The CDR3 nucleotides read TGCAGCAGTGACACAGGGGCTCGGCTGGGAGAGCAGTACTTC.

This clonotype was counted a few times. J is TRBJ1-1 and V is TRBV6-5; perhaps TRBD1 as D (6 bases). The CDR3 runs to 14 residues. In germline, CDR1 is MNHEY, CDR2 SVGAGI. The ends were cut back, 2 bases at V and 1 base at J, with 8 bases in the middle. CDR3: CASSYADRNTEAFF. The DNA for the CDR3 is TGTGCCAGCAGTTACGCGGACAGGAACACTGAAGCTTTCTTT.

This clonotype has only a few counts. The chain employs TRBV9 and TRBJ1-1; D is undetermined. V was cut by 5 bases and J by 1 base, with 12 bases left in between. The CDR3 consists of 14 residues. The germline gives CDR1 SGDLS, CDR2 YYNGEE. CDR3 protein: CASSAKDANTEAFF. The CDR3 nucleotides are TGTGCCAGCAGTGCCAAGGACGCGAACACTGAAGCTTTCTTT. The full variable domain, completed using reference TRBV9 and TRBJ1-1, is DSGVTQTPKHLITATGQRVTLRCSPRSGDLSVYWYQQSLDQGLQFLIQYYNGEERAKGNILERFSAQQFPDLHSELNLSSLELGDSALYFCASSAKDANTEAFFGQGTRLTVV.

About this clonotype: Without the conserved terminal phenylalanine or tryptophan, this CDR3 likely stems from a read error. Because the CDR3's place on the DNA is in doubt, the DNA is left out and the CDR3 is given as listed by TCRdb. This sequence joins TRBV2 and TRBJ1-6. The CDR3 totals 9 residues, both ends included. Germline-derived CDR1 and CDR2 are SNHLY and FYNNEI. The CDR3: CASSDPPLG.

The CDR3 nucleotides read TGTGCCAGCAGTGGAGGCAGGGGTTCTTATGGCTACACCTTC. It translates to CASSGGRGSYGYTF. The chain carries TRBV7-9 and TRBJ1-2; D might be TRBD1 (6 bases). This CDR3 region has 14 residues. V gave up 6 bases and J gave up 5 bases, with 16 bases separating them. CDR1 and CDR2 from the germline V gene are SEHNR and FQNEAQ (reference sequence).

The V call is TRBV7-9, the J call TRBJ2-5; 7 nucleotides agree with TRBD1. The CDR3 contains 15 residues. Germline V gene sequence: CDR1 SEHNR, CDR2 FQNEAQ (reference sequence). Trimming cost V 4 bases and J 3 bases; bases outside gene matches: 8. This CDR3 reads CASSSGTAREETQYF. The CDR3, as DNA: TGTGCCAGCAGCTCCGGGACAGCGAGAGAAGAGACCCAGTACTTC. The complete variable domain, with remaining parts taken from reference TRBV7-9 and TRBJ2-5, reads DTGVSQNPRHKITKRGQNVTFRCDPISEHNRLYWYRQTLGQGPEFLTYFQNEAQLEKSRLLSDRFSAERPKGSFSTLEIQRTEQGDSAMYLCASSSGTAREETQYFGPGTRLLVL.

The V call is TRBV14, the J call TRBJ2-7; 10 positions match TRBD2. The V segment lost 1 base and the J segment 6 bases; nucleotides outside the gene matches: 9. The germline gives CDR1 SGHDN, CDR2 FVKESK. This CDR3 spans 16 amino acids. The DNA of the CDR3 is TGTGCCAGCAGCCAAGGAGCGGGAGGGCCTCCCCGCGAGCAGTACTTC. It codes for CASSQGAGGPPREQYF. Drawing the rest from reference TRBV14 and TRBJ2-7, the complete variable domain is EAGVTQFPSHSVIEKGQTVTLRCDPISGHDNLYWYRRVMGKEIKFLLHFVKESKQDESGMPNNRFLAERTGGTYSTLKVQPAELEDSGVYFCASSQGAGGPPREQYFGPGTRLTVT.

This chain links TRBV20-1 with TRBJ1-4, with D tentatively TRBD1 (6 bases). This CDR3 is built from 15 residues. From germline, CDR1 is DFQATT and CDR2 SNEGSKA (reference sequence). V was clipped by 6 bases and J by 8 bases, with 22 bases between them. This CDR3 reads CSALNRATGREKLFF. DNA of the CDR3: TGCAGTGCCTTAAACCGGGCCACAGGGCGGGAAAAACTGTTTTTT.

This clonotype was counted only a few times. The chain couples TRBV9 to TRBJ2-7, with TRBD2 as a possible D gene (5 bases). CDR1 SGDLS and CDR2 YYNGEE come from the germline V gene. The V end lost 5 bases, the J end lost 4 bases, and 19 bases lay between the germline ends. The CDR3 is made up of 15 amino acids. CDR3 amino acids: CASSPAPSNIYEQYF. CDR3 in DNA: TGTGCCAGCAGTCCCGCGCCTAGCAATATATACGAGCAGTACTTC.

The V call is TRBV7-9, the J call TRBJ2-2; 7 nucleotides line up with TRBD1. Unmatched junction bases numbered 5, after V lost 5 bases and J lost 5 bases. The germline gives CDR1 SEHNR, CDR2 FQNEAQ (reference sequence). The CDR3 totals 14 residues. CDR3 sequence reads: CASSGLTGTGELFF. The CDR3 nucleotides are TGTGCCAGCAGCGGGCTGACAGGGACCGGGGAGCTGTTTTTT.

The V gene is TRBV25-1, the J gene TRBJ2-7, with 10 bases aligning to TRBD2. This CDR3 spans 16 amino acids. J lost 7 bases, V lost 2 bases, and 11 bases had no gene match. CDR1 MGHDK and CDR2 SYGVNS come from the germline V gene. CDR3 in DNA: TGTGCCAGCAGTGAAGGGGCTAGCGGGAGACTGGGAGAGCAGTACTTC. Amino acid sequence: CASSEGASGRLGEQYF.

The chain couples TRBV14 to TRBJ1-5; D is possibly TRBD1 (5 bases). The V end lost 5 bases, the J end lost 6 bases, and 11 bases lay between the germline ends. Germline V gives CDR1 SGHDN, CDR2 FVKESK. This CDR3 comprises 13 residues. The CDR3, as DNA: TGTGCCAGCAGCTCAGTTAGGGGTCAGCCCCAGCATTTT. Translated: CASSSVRGQPQHF. Full variable domain (outside the CDR3, taken from reference TRBV14 and TRBJ1-5): EAGVTQFPSHSVIEKGQTVTLRCDPISGHDNLYWYRRVMGKEIKFLLHFVKESKQDESGMPNNRFLAERTGGTYSTLKVQPAELEDSGVYFCASSSVRGQPQHFGDGTRLSIL.

The CDR3 region has the DNA TGTGCCAGTAGTCGCGGTGCAGGGAGTCAGTACGAGCAGTACTTC. Encoded protein: CASSRGAGSQYEQYF. The chain joins TRBV19 to TRBJ2-7, with D perhaps being TRBD1 or TRBD2 (5 bases each). CDR3 length: 15 amino acids. In germline, CDR1 is LNHDA, CDR2 SQIVND (reference sequence). The ends were cut back, 5 bases at V and 4 bases at J, with 18 bases in the middle.

The J gene is TRBJ2-1, the V gene TRBV24-1; the match to TRBD2 covers 8 bases. Looked up from germline, CDR1 is KGHDR and CDR2 is SFDVKD. The J segment lost 3 bases and the V segment lost 4 bases, leaving 7 bases of the junction unmatched. There are 16 residues in the CDR3. The CDR3 region is CATSDSLAESYNEQFF. CDR3 nucleotides: TGTGCCACCAGTGACTCACTAGCGGAAAGCTACAATGAGCAGTTCTTC.

This clonotype was seen only a few times. The rearrangement links TRBV15 to TRBJ1-2; D not certain. This CDR3 contains 12 residues. CDR1 and CDR2 (germline): LNHNV, YYDKDF (reference sequence). V was pared by 3 bases and J by 5 bases, with 7 bases between. The chain's CDR3 is CATSSLGYGYTF. The CDR3 DNA follows: TGTGCCACCAGCAGCTTGGGTTATGGCTACACCTTC.

The genes are TRBV6-5 and TRBJ1-4; no firm D call. Deletions cut 2 bases from V and 2 bases from J, with 6 bases between. The CDR3 extends over 14 amino acids. Looked up from germline, CDR1 is MNHEY and CDR2 is SVGAGI. In nucleotides, the CDR3 is TGTGCCAGCAGTTACGCTCAGACTAATGAAAAACTGTTTTTT. Amino acid sequence: CASSYAQTNEKLFF.